This paragraph covers one T cell receptor (beta chain) sequence. Germline CDR1 MNHEY, CDR2 SMNVEV (reference sequence). The V end lost 4 bases, the J end lost 0 bases, and 11 bases lay between the germline ends. CDR3 length equals 15 residues. Those enrolled in Seattle joined during active infection and were followed longitudinally afterward. Only in-frame clones appear in the TCRdb table, and some are missing; sequencing was by immunoSEQ multiplex PCR. Of roughly 180,000 clones in the sample, about 85% were seen once. The data were taken from a study of blood T cell repertoires in COVID-19. Study-wide context: Specimens from acute and convalescent COVID-19 originated in the United States, Italy and Spain.

The material sequenced was peripheral blood. This sequence originates from a woman between 50 and 59 years old with COVID-19, enrolled during active disease. This chain joins TRBV27 and TRBJ2-3; a possible D gene is TRBD2 (6 bases). The CDR3 protein is CASSSGTSSTDTQYF. The CDR3 DNA follows: TGTGCCAGCAGTTCCGGGACTTCTAGCACAGATACGCAGTATTTT.